This TCR beta chain was captured by sequencing in a study of blood T cell repertoires in COVID-19. On the study more broadly: Samples came from the United States, Italy and Spain, spanning acute and convalescent COVID-19. T cells, B-cell-depleted T cells, or PBMCs supplied cDNA or gDNA.

The germline CDR1 and CDR2 sequences are SGHDT and YYEEEE. CDR3 length equals 17 residues. J lost 8 bases, V lost 3 bases, and 12 bases had no gene match. Per the original data handling: The assay estimated nucleated cells by amplifying reference gene primers. Libraries were prepared by immunoSEQ multiplex PCR; TCRdb keeps only in-frame clonotypes and omits some of them. V, J and clone size were drawn from that table, and D and trimming were deduced from the DNA. The sample consists of about 52,000 clones, around nine tenths of them appearing once. Sequenced: peripheral blood. The TCR comes from a man aged 80 or over with active or convalescent COVID-19. The genes are TRBV5-6 and TRBJ2-1; TRBD2 matches 12 bases. The CDR3 region is CASSSYLRLAGADEQFF. The CDR3 DNA sequence: TGTGCCAGCAGCTCCTATTTGCGACTAGCGGGAGCGGATGAGCAGTTCTTC.